This T cell receptor beta chain was identified in a study of CXCR3-negative and CXCR3-positive naive CD8 T cells. Study-wide results and limits: CXCR3-positive naive cells had more hydrophobic TRB CDR3s than CXCR3-negative naive cells.

As to this clonotype: What it binds is not known.

Carrying UMI labels, the TRB cDNA libraries were prepared through 5' RACE. TCRdb reanalyzed the 5' RACE reads and collapses them to one entry per CDR3 protein, without DNA. The sample includes about 140,000 distinct CDR3 sequences. The TCR was taken from a human donor in good health. Some clones in this sample may be carry-over from other donors' samples. The material sequenced was naive CXCR3+ CD8+ T cells from blood. Sample subset: CD45RO-CCR7+CD27+CD95- naive CD8+ T cells expressing CXCR3 (TNR3+).

This CDR3 reads CASSDTDTQYF. The V call is TRBV11-2, the J call TRBJ2-3. Per germline, CDR1 SGHAT and CDR2 FQNNGV. The CDR3 sequence is 11 residues long.